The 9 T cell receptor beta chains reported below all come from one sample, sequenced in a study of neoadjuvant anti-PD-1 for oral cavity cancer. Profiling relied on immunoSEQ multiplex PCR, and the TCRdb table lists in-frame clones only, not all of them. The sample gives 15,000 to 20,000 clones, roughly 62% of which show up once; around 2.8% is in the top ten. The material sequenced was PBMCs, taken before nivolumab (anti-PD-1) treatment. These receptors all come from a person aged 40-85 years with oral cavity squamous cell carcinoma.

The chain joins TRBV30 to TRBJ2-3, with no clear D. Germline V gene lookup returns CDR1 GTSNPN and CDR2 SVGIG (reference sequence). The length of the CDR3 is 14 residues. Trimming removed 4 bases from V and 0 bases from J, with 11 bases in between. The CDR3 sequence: CAWKQIFSTDTQYF. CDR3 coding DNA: TGTGCCTGGAAGCAGATCTTTAGCACAGATACGCAGTATTTT.

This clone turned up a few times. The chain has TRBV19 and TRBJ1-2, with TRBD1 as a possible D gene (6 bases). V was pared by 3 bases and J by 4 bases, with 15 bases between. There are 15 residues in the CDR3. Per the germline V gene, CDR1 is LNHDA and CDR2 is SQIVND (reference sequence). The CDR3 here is CASSMGPGGAYGYTF. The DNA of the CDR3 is TGTGCCAGTAGTATGGGCCCGGGGGGGGCCTATGGCTACACCTTC.

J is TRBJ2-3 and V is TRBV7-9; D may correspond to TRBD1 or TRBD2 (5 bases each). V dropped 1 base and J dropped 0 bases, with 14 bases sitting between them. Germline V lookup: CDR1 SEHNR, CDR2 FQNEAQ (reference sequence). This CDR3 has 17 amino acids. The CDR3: CASSLEMGTTSTDTQYF. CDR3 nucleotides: TGTGCCAGCAGCTTAGAAATGGGGACCACTAGCACAGATACGCAGTATTTT.

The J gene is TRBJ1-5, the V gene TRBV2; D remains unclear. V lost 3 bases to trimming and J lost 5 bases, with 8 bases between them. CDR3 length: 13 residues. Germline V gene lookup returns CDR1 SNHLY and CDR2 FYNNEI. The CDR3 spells CASSDSPHQPQHF. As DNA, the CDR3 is TGTGCCAGCAGTGACTCACCGCATCAGCCCCAGCATTTT.

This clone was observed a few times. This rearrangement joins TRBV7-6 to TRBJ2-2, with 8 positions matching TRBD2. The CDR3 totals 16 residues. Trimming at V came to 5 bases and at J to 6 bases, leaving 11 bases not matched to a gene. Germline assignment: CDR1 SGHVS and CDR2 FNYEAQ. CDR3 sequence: CASSHHSGAVPGELFF. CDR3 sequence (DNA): TGTGCCAGCAGCCACCATAGCGGGGCAGTCCCCGGGGAGCTGTTTTTT. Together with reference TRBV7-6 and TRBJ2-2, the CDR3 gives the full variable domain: GAGVSQSPRYKVTKRGQDVALRCDPISGHVSLYWYRQALGQGPEFLTYFNYEAQQDKSGLPNDRFSAERPEGSISTLTIQRTEQRDSAMYRCASSHHSGAVPGELFFGEGSRLTVL.

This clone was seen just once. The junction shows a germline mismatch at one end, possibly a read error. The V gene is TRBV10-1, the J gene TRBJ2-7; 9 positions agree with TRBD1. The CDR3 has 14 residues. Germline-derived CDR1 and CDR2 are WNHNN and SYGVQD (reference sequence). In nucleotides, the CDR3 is TGCGCCAGCAGTGAGTCAAAAAGTGAGACAGGGGGAGACTTC. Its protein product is CASSESKSETGGDF.

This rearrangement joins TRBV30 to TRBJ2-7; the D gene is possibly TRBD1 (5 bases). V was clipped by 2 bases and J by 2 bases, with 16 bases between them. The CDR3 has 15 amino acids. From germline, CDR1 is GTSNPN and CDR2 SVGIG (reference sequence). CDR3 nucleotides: TGTGCCTGGAGTCTTCTGATGCAGGGTCCCTACGAGCAGTACTTC. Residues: CAWSLLMQGPYEQYF.

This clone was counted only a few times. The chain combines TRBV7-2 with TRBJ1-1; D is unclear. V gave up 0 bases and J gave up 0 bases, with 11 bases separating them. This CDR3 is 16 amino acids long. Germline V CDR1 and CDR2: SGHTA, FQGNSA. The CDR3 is CASSLAVTVLNTEAFF. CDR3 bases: TGTGCCAGCAGCTTAGCGGTTACAGTCTTGAACACTGAAGCTTTCTTT.

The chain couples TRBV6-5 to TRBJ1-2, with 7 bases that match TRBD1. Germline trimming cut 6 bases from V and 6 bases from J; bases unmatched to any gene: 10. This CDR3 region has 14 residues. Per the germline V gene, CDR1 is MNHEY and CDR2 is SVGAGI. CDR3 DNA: TGTGCCAGCAGCTTTGACAGGGCTCGAGATGGCTACACCTTC. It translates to CASSFDRARDGYTF.